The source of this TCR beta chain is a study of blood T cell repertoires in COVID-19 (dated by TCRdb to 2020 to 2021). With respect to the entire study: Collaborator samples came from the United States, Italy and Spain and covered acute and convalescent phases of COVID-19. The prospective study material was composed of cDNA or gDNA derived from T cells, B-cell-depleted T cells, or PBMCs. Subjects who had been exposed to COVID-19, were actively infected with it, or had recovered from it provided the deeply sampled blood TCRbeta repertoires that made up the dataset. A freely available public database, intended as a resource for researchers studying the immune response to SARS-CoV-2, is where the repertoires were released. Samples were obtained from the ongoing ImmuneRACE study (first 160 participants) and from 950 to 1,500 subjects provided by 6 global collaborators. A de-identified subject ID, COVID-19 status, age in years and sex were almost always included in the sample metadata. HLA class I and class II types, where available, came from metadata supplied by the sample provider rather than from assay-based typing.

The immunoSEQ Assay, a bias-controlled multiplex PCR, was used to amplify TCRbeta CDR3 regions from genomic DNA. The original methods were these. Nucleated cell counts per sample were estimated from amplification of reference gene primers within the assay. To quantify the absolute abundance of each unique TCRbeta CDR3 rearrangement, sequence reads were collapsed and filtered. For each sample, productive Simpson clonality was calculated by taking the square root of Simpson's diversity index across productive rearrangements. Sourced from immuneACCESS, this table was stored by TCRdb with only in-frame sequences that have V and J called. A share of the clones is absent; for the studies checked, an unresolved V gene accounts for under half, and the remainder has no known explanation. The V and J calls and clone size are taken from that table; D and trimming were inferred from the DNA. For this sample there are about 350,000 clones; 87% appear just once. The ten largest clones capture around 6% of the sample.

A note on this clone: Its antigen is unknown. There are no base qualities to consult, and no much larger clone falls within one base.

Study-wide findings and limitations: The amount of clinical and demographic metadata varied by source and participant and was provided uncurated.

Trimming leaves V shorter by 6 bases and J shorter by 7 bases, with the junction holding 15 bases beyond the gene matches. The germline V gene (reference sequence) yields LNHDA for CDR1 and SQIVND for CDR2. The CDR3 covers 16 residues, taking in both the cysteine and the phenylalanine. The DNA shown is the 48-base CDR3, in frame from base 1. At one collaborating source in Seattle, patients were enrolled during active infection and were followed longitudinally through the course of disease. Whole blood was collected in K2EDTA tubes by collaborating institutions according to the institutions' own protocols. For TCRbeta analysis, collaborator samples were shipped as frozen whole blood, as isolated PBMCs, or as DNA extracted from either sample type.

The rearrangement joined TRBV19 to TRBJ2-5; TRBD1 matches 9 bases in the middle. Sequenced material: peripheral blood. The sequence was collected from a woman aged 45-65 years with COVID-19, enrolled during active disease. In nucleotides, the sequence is TGTGCCAGTAGCCCCCCGGGACAGGGAAGGTTTGGGACCCAGTACTTC. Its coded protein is CASSPPGQGRFGTQYF.